The clone carrying this TCR beta chain was counted a single time. The entry originates in a study of control samples from healthy donors and cancer patients. CDR1 is MRHNA and CDR2 is SNTAGT in the germline V gene. This CDR3 has 17 amino acids. V dropped 4 bases and J dropped 1; count of bases not matched to a gene: 5. Sequenced by immunoSEQ multiplex PCR; TCRdb stores in-frame clones only, minus some. The sample holds 75,000 to 100,000 clones, over 85% seen once. This TCR derives from a human donor in good health. The donor label of this sample is uncertain. Sequencing was carried out using blood. The rearrangement uses TRBV6-4 and TRBJ2-3; 13 bases are shared with TRBD2. The CDR3 bases are TGTGCCAGCAGTGGCCAAGGGACTAGCGGGGGCACAGATACGCAGTATTTT. It codes for CASSGQGTSGGTDTQYF.